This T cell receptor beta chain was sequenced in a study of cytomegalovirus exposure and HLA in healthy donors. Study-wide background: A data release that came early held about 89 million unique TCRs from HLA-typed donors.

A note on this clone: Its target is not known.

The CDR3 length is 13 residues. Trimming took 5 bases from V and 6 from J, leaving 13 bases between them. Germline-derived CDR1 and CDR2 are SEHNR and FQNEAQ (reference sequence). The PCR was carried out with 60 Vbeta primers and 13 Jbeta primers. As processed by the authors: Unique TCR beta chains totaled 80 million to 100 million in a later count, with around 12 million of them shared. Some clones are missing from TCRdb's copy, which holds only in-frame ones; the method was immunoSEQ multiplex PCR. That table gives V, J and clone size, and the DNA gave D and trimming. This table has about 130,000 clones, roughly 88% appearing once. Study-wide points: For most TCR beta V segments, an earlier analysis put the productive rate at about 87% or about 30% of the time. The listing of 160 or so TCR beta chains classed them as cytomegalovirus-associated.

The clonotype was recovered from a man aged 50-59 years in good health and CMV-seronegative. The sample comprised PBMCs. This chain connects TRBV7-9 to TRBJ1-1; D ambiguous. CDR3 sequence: CASSRRSRAEAFF. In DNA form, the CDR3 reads TGTGCCAGCAGCCGGCGATCGAGGGCTGAAGCTTTCTTT.